This T cell receptor (beta chain) was identified during a study of blood T cell repertoires in COVID-19. Study as a whole: Acute and convalescent COVID-19 specimens originated in the United States, Italy and Spain. PBMCs, B-cell-depleted T cells, or T cells provided the cDNA or gDNA that made up the material.

CDR3 size: 16 residues. V was pared by 3 bases and J by 4 bases, with 7 bases of the junction left unmatched. Germline-derived CDR1 and CDR2 are MRHNA and SNTAGT. Authors' analysis steps: Cell counts per sample came from amplifying reference gene primers. The protocol was immunoSEQ multiplex PCR, while the TCRdb copy is restricted to in-frame clones and leaves out a portion. V and J calls and clone size come straight from that table; D and trimming were deduced from the DNA. Of approximately 360,000 clones listed, about 90% were seen once; the top ten hold 6.5%. This clone has a handful of counts. The sequence came from a man between 18 and 35 years old with active or convalescent COVID-19. The V call is TRBV6-4, the J call TRBJ2-3; 10 nucleotides match TRBD1. Material: peripheral blood. CDR3 residues: CASSEDGTGVADTQYF. In DNA, the CDR3 is TGTGCCAGCAGTGAAGACGGGACAGGGGTTGCAGATACGCAGTATTTT.